Each of the 20 T cell receptor beta chains below was sequenced from the same sample in a study of shared clonotypes between healthy human individuals. This table comes from immunoSEQ multiplex PCR, and its TCRdb copy is limited to in-frame clones, with some not included. The sample lists 2 million to 3 million clones; 93% were seen once. Sequences were obtained from naive CD4+ T cells from PBMCs. Subset defined: CD45RA+ positively selected. Source of these receptors: a man aged 18-30 years in good health. Some clones in this sample may be carry-over from other donors' samples.

The chain couples TRBV7-8 to TRBJ2-6, with D perhaps matching TRBD1 (6 bases). V was cut by 1 base and J by 0 bases, with 13 bases left in between. This CDR3 spans 18 amino acids. Per the germline V gene, CDR1 is SGHVS and CDR2 is FQNEAQ. Written as DNA, the CDR3 is TGTGCCAGCAGCTTAGGTGTCAGGGGCTCCTCTGGGGCCAACGTCCTGACTTTC. It encodes CASSLGVRGSSGANVLTF.

In the case of this clone: The sample contains more than one DNA sequence encoding this CDR3. The V call is TRBV4-1, the J call TRBJ2-1; 9 positions agree with TRBD2. Germline V gene lookup returns CDR1 MGHRA and CDR2 YSYEKL. CDR3 length: 17 amino acids. V was clipped by 1 base and J by 0 bases; unmatched bases: 4. CDR3 loop: CASSQVLAGLSYNEQFF. CDR3 nucleotides: TGCGCCAGCAGCCAAGTTCTAGCGGGACTCTCCTACAATGAGCAGTTCTTC.

The chain uses TRBV4-2 and TRBJ2-7; a weak D match, TRBD1 (6 bases). Trimming pared 4 bases from V and 6 bases from J, leaving 10 bases between. Per the germline V gene, CDR1 is LGHNA and CDR2 is YNFKEQ. This CDR3 contains 12 residues. CDR3 DNA sequence: TGTGCCAGCAGCCCCCAGGGGCTCGAGCAGTACTTC. This gives the protein CASSPQGLEQYF.

The chain joins TRBV28 to TRBJ2-1; tentatively, D is TRBD1 (5 bases). The CDR3 totals 16 residues. V lost 6 bases to trimming and J lost 0 bases, with 15 bases between them. Germline assignment: CDR1 MDHEN and CDR2 SYDVKM. As DNA, the CDR3 is TGTGCCAGCAGAATTTTCAGGGAAAGCTCCTACAATGAGCAGTTCTTC. Translation gives CASRIFRESSYNEQFF.

This chain uses TRBV7-3 with TRBJ2-6, with D unresolved. Germline assignment: CDR1 SGHTA and CDR2 FQGTGA. The CDR3 runs 14 residues. Trimming left V 4 bases short and J 1 base short, with 5 bases between. The CDR3 here is CASSSLSGANVLTF. In DNA form, the CDR3 reads TGTGCCAGCAGCTCCCTATCTGGGGCCAACGTCCTGACTTTC.

Of note for this clone: The same CDR3 also results from other DNA sequences found in this sample. The chain is built from TRBV11-3 and TRBJ2-1, with D unresolved. The CDR3 contains 11 residues. CDR1 SGHNT and CDR2 YENEEA come from the germline V gene. V was pared by 1 base and J by 8 bases, with 3 bases between. The CDR3 loop is CASSLGHEQFF. The CDR3 nucleotides read TGTGCCAGCAGCTTAGGCCATGAGCAGTTCTTC.

The V call is TRBV5-4, the J call TRBJ2-1; 8 bases are shared with TRBD2. Per the germline V gene, CDR1 is SGHNT and CDR2 is YYREEE (reference sequence). V dropped 5 bases and J dropped 5; count of bases not matched to a gene: 6. The CDR3 is made up of 14 amino acids. CDR3 residues: CASRKGLADNEQFF. CDR3 bases: TGTGCCAGCAGAAAAGGACTAGCCGACAATGAGCAGTTCTTC.

The J gene is TRBJ2-7, the V gene TRBV28; 15 nucleotides agree with TRBD2. Losses at the gene ends were 4 bases for V and 6 bases for J; bases not matched to a gene: 10. The CDR3 has 17 residues. Germline V lookup: CDR1 MDHEN, CDR2 SYDVKM. DNA of the CDR3: TGTGCCAGCAGTTCACCGGGACTAGCGGGAGGTAGTGGCGAGCAGTACTTC. Its translation: CASSSPGLAGGSGEQYF. The full variable domain, completed using reference TRBV28 and TRBJ2-7, is DVKVTQSSRYLVKRTGEKVFLECVQDMDHENMFWYRQDPGLGLRLIYFSYDVKMKEKGDIPEGYSVSREKKERFSLILESASTNQTSMYLCASSSPGLAGGSGEQYFGPGTRLTVT.

This clone showed up just a few times. The chain combines TRBV5-1 with TRBJ2-3; 8 bases are a match to TRBD2. CDR1 SGHRS and CDR2 YFSETQ come from the germline V gene. CDR3 length equals 16 residues. J gave up 7 bases and V 4 bases, and 14 bases lay outside the gene matches. The CDR3 region is CASSPPFREGRYTQYF. DNA of the CDR3: TGCGCCAGCAGCCCCCCTTTTCGGGAGGGCCGATATACGCAGTATTTT.

The chain recombines TRBV7-3 with TRBJ1-1; D uncertain. There are 13 residues in the CDR3. V was shortened by 6 bases and J by 4 bases, with 12 bases between the two germline ends. In germline, CDR1 is SGHTA, CDR2 FQGTGA. The CDR3 loop reads CASRITVGTEAFF. As DNA, the CDR3 is TGTGCCAGCAGAATCACGGTGGGCACTGAAGCTTTCTTT.

This clone showed up just once. The chain recombines TRBV5-6 with TRBJ2-5; D not resolved. The germline CDR1 and CDR2 sequences are SGHDT and YYEEEE. The CDR3 runs to 13 residues. The V end was cut by 2 bases, the J end by 5 bases, with 10 bases between. The CDR3 DNA is TGTGCCAGCAGCTTAGAACTCGGGGAGACCCAGTACTTC. Amino acids: CASSLELGETQYF.

This clone occurred once. The chain uses TRBV19 and TRBJ2-3; D might be TRBD2 (5 bases). CDR3 size: 14 residues. Germline values: CDR1 LNHDA, CDR2 SQIVND (reference sequence). Trimming removed 7 bases at V and 0 bases at J, with 11 bases between. The CDR3 reads CASTRERSTDTQYF. CDR3 coding DNA: TGTGCCAGTACCCGAGAGCGGAGCACAGATACGCAGTATTTT.

The rearrangement uses TRBV28 and TRBJ1-2; perhaps TRBD1 as D (5 bases). There are 17 residues in the CDR3. The germline gives CDR1 MDHEN, CDR2 SYDVKM. Trimming removed 6 bases at V and 1 base at J, with 21 bases between. CDR3 sequence (DNA): TGTGCCAGCAGCCCCCCCCAGGGCGACCCAAGTAACTATGGCTACACCTTC. Translating gives CASSPPQGDPSNYGYTF.

The V gene is TRBV5-1, the J gene TRBJ2-5; no reliable D call. The V end lost 0 bases, the J end lost 1 base, and 7 bases lay between the germline ends. The length of the CDR3 is 14 residues. CDR1 and CDR2 (germline): SGHRS, YFSETQ. The CDR3 sequence: CASSLVSFQETQYF. DNA for the CDR3: TGCGCCAGCAGCTTGGTGTCCTTCCAAGAGACCCAGTACTTC.

The CDR3 DNA is TGTGCCAGCTCACCAGGACAGGGGATTAGGAGCAATCAGCCCCAGCATTTT. It translates to CASSPGQGIRSNQPQHF. The rearrangement uses TRBV18 and TRBJ1-5; 9 bases agree with TRBD1. The germline gives CDR1 KGHSH, CDR2 LQKENI. The CDR3 sequence is 17 residues long. V shed 2 bases and J 1 base; nucleotides not matched to a gene: 6.

The gene calls are TRBV7-2 and TRBJ2-2, with 8 nucleotides matching TRBD2. CDR1 is SGHTA and CDR2 is FQGNSA in the germline V gene. The CDR3 covers 16 residues. V lost 2 bases to trimming and J lost 8 bases; unmatched junction nucleotides: 10. Written as DNA, the CDR3 is TGTGCCAGCAGCTTAAGGTCGGCGGGAGGCCGGGGGGAGCTGTTTTTT. This sequence encodes CASSLRSAGGRGELFF.

The chain is built from TRBV5-5 and TRBJ2-7; TRBD1 agrees at 8 bases. Losses at the gene ends were 0 bases for V and 6 bases for J; bases not matched to a gene: 8. This CDR3 has 15 amino acids. Germline loops: CDR1 SGHKS, CDR2 YYEKEE (reference sequence). This CDR3 is CASSLVAGQVSEQYF. CDR3 coding DNA: TGTGCCAGCAGCTTGGTGGCGGGACAGGTCTCCGAGCAGTACTTC.

The V call is TRBV30, the J call TRBJ1-1, with D unresolved. The V gene lost 4 bases and the J gene lost 3 bases, with 12 bases spanning the gap. The germline gives CDR1 GTSNPN, CDR2 SVGIG (reference sequence). The CDR3 has 13 residues. CDR3 nucleotides: TGTGCCTGGACACAAGGAAGAGACACTGAAGCTTTCTTT. Encoded protein: CAWTQGRDTEAFF.

V gene TRBV15 combines with J gene TRBJ2-3, with a possible D match to TRBD2 (6 bases). The CDR3 totals 16 residues. V dropped 2 bases and J dropped 2 bases, with 14 bases sitting between them. The germline CDR1 and CDR2 sequences are LNHNV and YYDKDF (reference sequence). The chain's CDR3 is CATSRKSGTVTDTQYF. CDR3 DNA: TGTGCCACCAGCAGAAAGTCCGGGACTGTCACAGATACGCAGTATTTT.

A single count supports this clone. The rearrangement links TRBV18 to TRBJ2-1, with 10 bases identical to TRBD1. After removal of 3 bases from V and 5 bases from J, the junction contained 1 base not matched to a gene. This CDR3 is 14 amino acids long. The germline V gene encodes CDR1 KGHSH and CDR2 LQKENI. This CDR3 reads CASSPGTGDNEQFF. The CDR3 DNA reads TGTGCCAGCTCACCGGGGACAGGGGACAATGAGCAGTTCTTC.